Listed here are 6 T cell receptor beta chains from one sample, sequenced in a study of response to subunit inactivated influenza vaccine. TCRdb re-called the RT-PCR reads through MiXCR, storing one row per CDR3 protein. The sample shows 430,000 or so distinct CDR3 sequences, approximately 11% of them seen only once. The sequencing used PBMCs from blood, collected 40 to 50 days after vaccination. These receptor sequences come from a man in his fifties or sixties who received an inactivated influenza vaccine.

This clonotype was seen only a few times. This chain joins TRBV18 and TRBJ2-5, with D possibly being TRBD1 (6 bases). The CDR3 sequence is 14 residues long. The V gene's germline CDR1 is KGHSH and CDR2 LQKENI. V lost 2 bases, J lost 5 bases, and 12 bases lay in between. CDR3 residues: CASSPTGSWETQYF. The CDR3 DNA sequence: TGTGCCAGCTCACCAACAGGGTCATGGGAGACCCAGTACTTC.

The V gene is TRBV9, the J gene TRBJ2-7, with TRBD1 identical over 7 bases. Germline lookup yields CDR1 SGDLS and CDR2 YYNGEE. This CDR3 has 15 amino acids. The J segment lost 2 bases and the V segment lost 0 bases, leaving 5 bases of the junction unmatched. The CDR3 nucleotides are TGTGCCAGCAGCGTAGCCCCCGGGACAGCCTACGAGCAGTACTTC. It translates to CASSVAPGTAYEQYF. The whole variable domain, remainder taken from reference TRBV9 and TRBJ2-7, is DSGVTQTPKHLITATGQRVTLRCSPRSGDLSVYWYQQSLDQGLQFLIQYYNGEERAKGNILERFSAQQFPDLHSELNLSSLELGDSALYFCASSVAPGTAYEQYFGPGTRLTVT.

The chain recombines TRBV6-1 with TRBJ2-3; 12 nucleotides agree with TRBD2. CDR3 length equals 16 residues. With 6 bases clipped from V and 6 bases from J, the junction kept 10 bases outside the gene matches. Germline V gene sequence: CDR1 MNHNS, CDR2 SASEGT. CDR3: CASRTSGGRGSDTQYF. CDR3 in DNA: TGTGCCAGCAGGACTAGCGGGGGAAGAGGATCGGATACGCAGTATTTT.

V gene TRBV2 combines with J gene TRBJ2-7, with 10 bases that match TRBD1. Germline CDR1 and CDR2: SNHLY and FYNNEI. The CDR3 loop spans 14 amino acids. J lost 4 bases, V lost 3 bases, and 3 bases had no gene match. Here the CDR3 DNA reads TGTGCCAGCAGTGAGAGGACAGGGGGATACGAGCAGTACTTC. This encodes CASSERTGGYEQYF. Combining the CDR3 with reference TRBV2 and TRBJ2-7 gives the whole variable domain EPEVTQTPSHQVTQMGQEVILRCVPISNHLYFYWYRQILGQKVEFLVSFYNNEISEKSEIFDDQFSVERPDGSNFTLKIRSTKLEDSAMYFCASSERTGGYEQYFGPGTRLTVT.

A few counts support this clonotype. The chain links TRBV18 to TRBJ2-1; D remains ambiguous. V gave up 0 bases and J gave up 6 bases, with 6 bases separating them. Germline loops: CDR1 KGHSH, CDR2 LQKENI. CDR3 length equals 13 residues. CDR3 amino acids: CASSPPTGNEQFF. In nucleotides, the CDR3 is TGTGCCAGCTCACCACCGACGGGCAATGAGCAGTTCTTC. The full variable domain, completed using reference TRBV18 and TRBJ2-1, is NAGVMQNPRHLVRRRGQEARLRCSPMKGHSHVYWYRQLPEEGLKFMVYLQKENIIDESGMPKERFSAEFPKEGPSILRIQQVVRGDSAAYFCASSPPTGNEQFFGPGTRLTVL.

There are a few counts of this clonotype. V is TRBV6-2 or TRBV6-3 and J is TRBJ1-2; 7 nucleotides agree with TRBD1. Germline V CDR1 and CDR2: MNHEY, SVGEGT. The CDR3 contains 14 residues. V was clipped by 2 bases and J by 8 bases; unmatched bases: 8. The CDR3 DNA reads TGTGCCAGCAGTTACCCGACGACAGGGAAAGGCTACACCTTC. Protein sequence: CASSYPTTGKGYTF.